This is a list of T cell receptor beta chains from one sample in a study of OX40 agonist ivuxolimab in advanced cancers. Generated by immunoSEQ multiplex PCR, the TCRdb table keeps only in-frame clones and is missing some. The sample carries about 34,000 clones, 80% to 85% recorded once. Specimen: CD4+ or CD8+ T cells sorted from blood, collected in a trial of the OX40 agonist ivuxolimab. The receptors originated from an adult with an advanced solid tumor such as melanoma, head and neck, liver or kidney cancer. Both conserved end residues are trimmed from each CDR3. A row's size may be missing; if present it is once, few, many or a size class.

size	V	J	CDR3
NA	TRBV7-3	TRBJ1-4	ASSLTGERNEKLF
NA	TRBV7-8	TRBJ1-4	ASSLRQGATNEKLF
NA	TRBV19	TRBJ2-5	ASRKTGWQETQY
NA	TRBV5-4	TRBJ1-5	ASSLHGIGNQPQH
NA	TRBV5-4	TRBJ2-6	ASSKTQGQSGANVLT
NA	TRBV4-1	TRBJ2-6	ASSQLKPPGTGVGANVLT
NA	TRBV11-2	TRBJ2-2	ASSWGAGGTGELF
NA	TRBV27	TRBJ2-1	ASRGSSYNEQF
NA	TRBV7-2	TRBJ1-4	ASSSGAIGANEKLF
once	TRBV28	TRBJ1-2	ASRPGPLYGYT
NA	TRBV7-3	TRBJ2-7	ASSRPGGEQY
NA	TRBV10-3	TRBJ1-4	AIGGTATNEKLF
NA	TRBV9	TRBJ1-1	ASSVIEAQEAF
NA	TRBV7-2	TRBJ2-7	ASSLTGTSGSYEQY
once	TRBV28	TRBJ1-6	ASTSGAIGLPLH
NA	TRBV18	TRBJ2-7	ASSSPGQGYDEQY
NA	TRBV2	TRBJ2-1	ASSEVARNNEQF
NA	TRBV9	TRBJ2-1	ASSKRTANEQF
NA	TRBV9	TRBJ2-4	ASSGRLAGDSNIQY
NA	TRBV2	TRBJ2-5	ASTGGATQETQY
NA	TRBV29-1	TRBJ2-7	SVGIAGGNYEQY
NA	TRBV4-3	TRBJ1-2	ASSQALTANYGYT
NA	TRBV7-9	TRBJ1-2	ASSLVEDYGYT
NA	TRBV9	TRBJ1-3	ASSVEQGGYPTIY
once	TRBV19	TRBJ1-1	ASTQWGGTF
once	TRBV30	TRBJ1-2	AWSGGFGYT
NA	TRBV10-3	TRBJ2-2	AISEDRDRGAPGAGELF
NA	TRBV7-2	TRBJ2-3	ASSAGAWGTDTQY
NA	TRBV5-1	TRBJ1-2	ASSLGQGNYGYT
once	TRBV7-6	TRBJ2-2	ASSAGTGAYTGELF
NA	TRBV7-7	TRBJ2-2	ASSPLTGAPGTGELF
NA	TRBV7-2	TRBJ1-5	ASSLERGLKPQH
NA	TRBV5-1	TRBJ1-2	ASSLALTGHGYT
NA	TRBV7-6	TRBJ1-6	ASSLDRQYNSPLH
NA	TRBV29-1	TRBJ2-1	SGHLAWAGEQF
NA	TRBV7-6	TRBJ1-4	ASSLVAGVSEKLF
NA	TRBV6-1	TRBJ2-7	ASSETPGEAYEQY
NA	TRBV18	TRBJ2-1	ASSPVPGQGNEQF
NA	TRBV7-8	TRBJ1-1	ASSSEGAPSVNTEAF
NA	TRBV27	TRBJ2-2	ASSLEIRTGRPGELF
few	TRBV2	TRBJ2-1	ASRDRFSYNEQF
few	TRBV11-3	TRBJ1-3	ASSLDGISGNTIY
NA	TRBV7-2	TRBJ2-2	ASSPPGLAGAGELF
once	TRBV18	TRBJ2-1	ASSPSQGHEQF
NA	TRBV15	TRBJ2-1	ATSRVAGGRNEQF
NA	TRBV5-4	TRBJ1-4	ASSARGGVEKLF
NA	TRBV10-1	TRBJ2-3	ASSPLAGGGTDTQY
NA	TRBV10-2	TRBJ2-7	ASSESGLAGVAQY
few	TRBV6-1	TRBJ1-2	ASSALGWGYT
few	TRBV7-2	TRBJ2-1	ASSPGLQGDEQF
NA	TRBV21-1	TRBJ1-3	ASILFLKGNTIY
NA	TRBV7-8	TRBJ2-5	ASSFKRGNSGRAPRETQY
NA	TRBV7-6	TRBJ1-1	ATSRAENTEAF
NA	TRBV5-6	TRBJ2-1	ASSLERGPREF